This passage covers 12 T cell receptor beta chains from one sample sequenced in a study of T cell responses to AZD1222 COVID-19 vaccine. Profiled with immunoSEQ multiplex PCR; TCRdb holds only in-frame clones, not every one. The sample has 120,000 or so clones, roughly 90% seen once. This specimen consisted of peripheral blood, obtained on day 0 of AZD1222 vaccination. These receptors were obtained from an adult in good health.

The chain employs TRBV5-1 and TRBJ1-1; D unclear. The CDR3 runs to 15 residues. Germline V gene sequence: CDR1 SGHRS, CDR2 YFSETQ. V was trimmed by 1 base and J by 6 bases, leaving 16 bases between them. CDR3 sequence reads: CASSLLRALDPEAFF. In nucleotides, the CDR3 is TGCGCCAGCAGCTTGTTACGGGCGTTAGATCCTGAAGCTTTCTTT. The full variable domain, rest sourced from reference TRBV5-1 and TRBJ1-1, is KAGVTQTPRYLIKTRGQQVTLSCSPISGHRSVSWYQQTPGQGLQFLFEYFSETQRNKGNFPGRFSGRQFSNSRSEMNVSTLELGDSALYLCASSLLRALDPEAFFGQGTRLTVV.

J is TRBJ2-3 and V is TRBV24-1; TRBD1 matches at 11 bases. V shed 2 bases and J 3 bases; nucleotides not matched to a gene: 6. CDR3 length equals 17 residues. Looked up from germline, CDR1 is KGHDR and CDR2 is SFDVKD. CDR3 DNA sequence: TGTGCCACCAGTGATTCGAGGACAGGGGGCTGGACAGATACGCAGTATTTT. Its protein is CATSDSRTGGWTDTQYF.

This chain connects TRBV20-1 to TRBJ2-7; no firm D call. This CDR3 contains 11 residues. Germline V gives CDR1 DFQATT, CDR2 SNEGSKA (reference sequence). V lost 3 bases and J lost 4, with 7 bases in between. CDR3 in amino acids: CSARPLYEQYF. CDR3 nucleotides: TGCAGTGCTAGGCCCCTTTACGAGCAGTACTTC.

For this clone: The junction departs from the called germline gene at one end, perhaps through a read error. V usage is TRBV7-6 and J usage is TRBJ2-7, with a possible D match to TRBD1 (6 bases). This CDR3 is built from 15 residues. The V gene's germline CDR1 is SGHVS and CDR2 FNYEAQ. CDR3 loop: CASSLGQGRTYEQYF. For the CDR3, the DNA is TGTGCCAGCAGTTTAGGGCAGGGGCGGACCTACGAGCAGTACTTC.

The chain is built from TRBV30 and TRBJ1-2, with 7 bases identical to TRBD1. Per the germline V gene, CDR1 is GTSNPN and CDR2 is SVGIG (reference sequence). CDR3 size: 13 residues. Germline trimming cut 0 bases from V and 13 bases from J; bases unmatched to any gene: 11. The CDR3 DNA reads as TGTGCCTGGAGTGTACAGGGGACAGCCTCTCTCACCTTC. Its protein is CAWSVQGTASLTF.

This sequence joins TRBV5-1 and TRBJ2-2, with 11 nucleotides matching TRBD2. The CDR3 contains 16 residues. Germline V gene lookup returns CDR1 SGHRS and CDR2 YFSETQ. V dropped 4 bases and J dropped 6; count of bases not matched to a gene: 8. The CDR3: CASSIASGRTSGELFF. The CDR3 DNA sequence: TGCGCCAGCAGCATAGCTAGCGGGAGGACTTCCGGGGAGCTGTTTTTT.

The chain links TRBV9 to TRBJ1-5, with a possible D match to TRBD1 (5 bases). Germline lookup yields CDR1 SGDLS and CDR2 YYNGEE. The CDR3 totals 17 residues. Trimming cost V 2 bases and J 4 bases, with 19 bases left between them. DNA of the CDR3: TGTGCCAGCAGCGTTAAAATCGTAGGGGAGCCGAATCAGCCCCAGCATTTT. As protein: CASSVKIVGEPNQPQHF.

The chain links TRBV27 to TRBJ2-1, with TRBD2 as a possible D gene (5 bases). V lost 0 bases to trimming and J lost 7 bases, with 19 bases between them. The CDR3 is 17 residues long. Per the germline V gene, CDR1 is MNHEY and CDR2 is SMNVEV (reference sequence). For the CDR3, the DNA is TGTGCCAGCAGTTTATCACCGGGCGGGTTAGGATGGAATGAGCAGTTCTTC. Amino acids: CASSLSPGGLGWNEQFF.

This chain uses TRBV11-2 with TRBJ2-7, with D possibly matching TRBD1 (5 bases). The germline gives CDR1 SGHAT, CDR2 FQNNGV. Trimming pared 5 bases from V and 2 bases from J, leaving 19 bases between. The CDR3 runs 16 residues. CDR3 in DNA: TGTGCCAGCAGCGGGAATACAGGTTTTTTAGCCTACGAGCAGTACTTC. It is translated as CASSGNTGFLAYEQYF.

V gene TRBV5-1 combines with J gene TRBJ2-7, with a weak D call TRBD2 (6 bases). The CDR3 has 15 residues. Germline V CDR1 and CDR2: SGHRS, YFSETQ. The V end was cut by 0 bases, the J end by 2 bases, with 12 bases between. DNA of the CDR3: TGCGCCAGCAGCTTGGAGGCGGGGCGGACCTACGAGCAGTACTTC. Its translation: CASSLEAGRTYEQYF.

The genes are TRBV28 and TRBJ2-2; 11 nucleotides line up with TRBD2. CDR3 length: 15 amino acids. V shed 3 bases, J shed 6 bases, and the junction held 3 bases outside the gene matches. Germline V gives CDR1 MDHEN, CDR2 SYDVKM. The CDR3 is CASSLTSGIPGELFF. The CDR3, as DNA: TGTGCCAGCAGTTTGACTAGCGGGATCCCCGGGGAGCTGTTTTTT.

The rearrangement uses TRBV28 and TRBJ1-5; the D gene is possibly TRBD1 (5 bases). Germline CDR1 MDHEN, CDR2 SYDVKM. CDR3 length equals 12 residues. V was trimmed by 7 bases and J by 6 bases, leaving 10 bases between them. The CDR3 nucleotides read TGTGCCAGCACCCTCGGGGGTCAGCCCCAGCATTTT. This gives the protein CASTLGGQPQHF.